This T cell receptor beta chain was observed in a study of spatial heterogeneity in lung cancer. This clonotype turned up a few times. TCRdb re-called the 5' RACE reads with MiXCR, one entry per CDR3 protein. There are around 4,000 distinct CDR3 sequences in the sample; 8.8% occur only once, and around 7% lies in the top ten. This CDR3 spans 17 amino acids. V lost 2 bases to trimming and J lost 3 bases; unmatched junction nucleotides: 8. CDR1 MDHEN and CDR2 SYDVKM come from the germline V gene. This sample's time point: sample taken at primary tumor resection. This TCR was recovered from a female donor with early-stage non-small cell lung cancer. The chain recombines TRBV28 with TRBJ2-3; 10 positions match TRBD1. The sequences come from normal lung tissue next to the tumor, collected at surgery. DNA for the CDR3: TGTGCCAGCAGTTTACCCACCGGGACAGGGGCAACAGATACGCAGTATTTT. Protein product: CASSLPTGTGATDTQYF. Filled out from reference TRBV28 and TRBJ2-3, the complete variable domain reads DVKVTQSSRYLVKRTGEKVFLECVQDMDHENMFWYRQDPGLGLRLIYFSYDVKMKEKGDIPEGYSVSREKKERFSLILESASTNQTSMYLCASSLPTGTGATDTQYFGPGTRLTVL.